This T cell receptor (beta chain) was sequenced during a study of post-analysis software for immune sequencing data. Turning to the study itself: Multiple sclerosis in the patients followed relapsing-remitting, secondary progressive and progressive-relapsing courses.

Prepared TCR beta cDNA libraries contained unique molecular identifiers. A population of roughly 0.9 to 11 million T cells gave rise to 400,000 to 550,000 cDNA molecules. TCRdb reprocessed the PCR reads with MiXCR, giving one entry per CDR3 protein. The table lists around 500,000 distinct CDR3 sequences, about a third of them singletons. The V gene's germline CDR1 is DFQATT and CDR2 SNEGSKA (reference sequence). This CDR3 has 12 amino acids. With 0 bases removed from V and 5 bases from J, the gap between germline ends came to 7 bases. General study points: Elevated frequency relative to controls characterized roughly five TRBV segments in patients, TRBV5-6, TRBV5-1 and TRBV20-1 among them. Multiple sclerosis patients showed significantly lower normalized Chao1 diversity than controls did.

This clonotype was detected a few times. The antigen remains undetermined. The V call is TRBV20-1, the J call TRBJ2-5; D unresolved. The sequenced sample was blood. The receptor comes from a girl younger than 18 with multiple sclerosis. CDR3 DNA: TGCAGTGCTAGAGAGCCAACCGAGACCCAGTACTTC. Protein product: CSAREPTETQYF.